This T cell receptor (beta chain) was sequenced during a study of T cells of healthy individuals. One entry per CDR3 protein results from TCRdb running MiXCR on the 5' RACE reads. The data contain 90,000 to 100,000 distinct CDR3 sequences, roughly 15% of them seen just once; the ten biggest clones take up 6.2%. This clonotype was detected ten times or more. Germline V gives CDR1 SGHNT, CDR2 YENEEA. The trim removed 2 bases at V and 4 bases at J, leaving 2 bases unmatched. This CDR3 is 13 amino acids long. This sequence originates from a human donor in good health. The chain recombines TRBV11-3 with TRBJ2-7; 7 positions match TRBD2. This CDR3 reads CASSLTSAYEQYF. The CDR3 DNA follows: TGTGCCAGCAGCTTAACTAGCGCGTACGAGCAGTACTTC.